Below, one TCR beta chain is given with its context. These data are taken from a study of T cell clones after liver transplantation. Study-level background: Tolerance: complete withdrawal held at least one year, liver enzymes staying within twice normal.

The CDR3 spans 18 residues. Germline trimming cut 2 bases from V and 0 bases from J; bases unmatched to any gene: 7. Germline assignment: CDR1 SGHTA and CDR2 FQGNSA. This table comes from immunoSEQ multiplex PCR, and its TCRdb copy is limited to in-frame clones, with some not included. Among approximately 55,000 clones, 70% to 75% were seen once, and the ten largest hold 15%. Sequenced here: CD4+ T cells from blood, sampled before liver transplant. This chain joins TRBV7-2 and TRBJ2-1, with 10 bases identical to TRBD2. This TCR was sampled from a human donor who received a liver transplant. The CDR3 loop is CASSLRSGGTYSYNEQFF. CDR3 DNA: TGTGCCAGCAGCTTACGTAGCGGGGGGACTTACTCCTACAATGAGCAGTTCTTC.